A single TCR beta chain is shown here with its context. Its target is unknown. The data were obtained in a study of vaccination and CD4 T cells after COVID-19. Whole-study context: Post-vaccine specimens were obtained a median 72 days after dose two (range 14 to 241).

Treatment in this sample: roughly 10-day PBMC culture with coronavirus spike peptide pools or control peptides (ViraFEST assay). Once peptide pools had expanded antigen-specific T cells, ViraFEST sequenced TCRs. Cultured CD4+ T cells had their DNA profiled by the Oncomine TCR Beta short-read assay. Investigators isolated genomic DNA from cultured CD4+ T cells. One entry per CDR3 protein results from TCRdb running MiXCR on the PCR reads. This sample has about 4,200 distinct CDR3 sequences; about 49% occur once, and the top ten carry approximately 40%. The sample comprised CD4+ T cells from blood, cultured in vitro. The source of this sequence is a human donor who had recovered from COVID-19.

The CDR3 nucleotides are TGCGGCACCAAAGCCAGTAACTATGGCTACACCTTC. Translating it yields CGTKASNYGYTF. The chain combines TRBV20-1 with TRBJ1-2, with D hard to call. Germline V gene lookup returns CDR1 DFQATT and CDR2 SNEGSKA (reference sequence). CDR3 length equals 12 residues.